The present entry profiles one T cell receptor (beta chain) with its context. Its antigen is currently unknown. With 7 bases removed from V and 5 bases from J, the gap between germline ends came to 11 bases. Germline V gene sequence: CDR1 SQVTM, CDR2 ANQGSEA. CDR3 length: 11 amino acids. The data were obtained in a study of T cell responses to AZD1222 COVID-19 vaccine. Study background: Investigators merged groups given second doses at roughly 4 or roughly 12 weeks.

Findings and limits, study-wide: Regions left unmutated in variants are reportedly the target of nearly half of spike-specific TCRs. CD4 TCRs linked to vaccination spanned spike, dominating at 160-218 and 743-854. Donors, mostly white British, included more females; clonal diversity was possibly underestimated.

Sequenced by immunoSEQ multiplex PCR; TCRdb stores in-frame clones only, minus some. The top ten hold about 4.5% of the sample, which has about 120,000 clones, nearly 90% seen once. Specimen: peripheral blood, collected on day 0 of AZD1222 vaccination. The chain links TRBV29-1 to TRBJ1-1; the D is unclear. The receptor comes from an adult in good health. DNA for the CDR3: TGCAGCGCAACCGAAGGGACTGAAGCTTTCTTT. Protein product: CSATEGTEAFF. The variable domain in full, completed from reference TRBV29-1 and TRBJ1-1, reads SAVISQKPSRDICQRGTSLTIQCQVDSQVTMMFWYRQQPGQSLTLIATANQGSEATYESGFVIDKFPISRPNLTFSTLTVSNMSPEDSSIYLCSATEGTEAFFGQGTRLTVV.